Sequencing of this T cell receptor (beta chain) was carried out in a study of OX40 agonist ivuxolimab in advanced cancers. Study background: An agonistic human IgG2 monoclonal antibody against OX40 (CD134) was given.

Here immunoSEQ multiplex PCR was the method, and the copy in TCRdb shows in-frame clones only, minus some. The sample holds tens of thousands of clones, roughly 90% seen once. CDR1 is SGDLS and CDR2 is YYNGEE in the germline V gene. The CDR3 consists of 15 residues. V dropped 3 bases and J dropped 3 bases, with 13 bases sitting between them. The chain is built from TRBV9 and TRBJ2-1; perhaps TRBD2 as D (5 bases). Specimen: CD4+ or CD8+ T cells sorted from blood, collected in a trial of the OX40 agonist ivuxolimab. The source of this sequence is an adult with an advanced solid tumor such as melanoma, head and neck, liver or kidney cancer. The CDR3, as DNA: TGTGCCAGCAGCGGGACGGGGATCGACTACAATGAGCAGTTCTTC. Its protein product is CASSGTGIDYNEQFF.